In its sample, the clone carrying this TCR beta chain was seen once. The data stem from a study of shared clonotypes between healthy human individuals. The protocol was immunoSEQ multiplex PCR, while the TCRdb copy is restricted to in-frame clones and leaves out a portion. The table has around 2.3 million clones, about 94% seen once. The CDR3 length is 13 residues. Trimming left V 0 bases short and J 8 bases short, with 10 bases between. Germline loops: CDR1 GTSNPN, CDR2 SVGIG (reference sequence). Participating donors were healthy, HIV-negative adults free of recent acute infections or vaccinations. The J gene is TRBJ2-2, the V gene TRBV30, with D unclear. The sample taken for sequencing was naive CD4+ T cells sorted from blood. This sample's subset: CD45RA+ positively selected. This TCR derives from a man between 18 and 35 years old in good health. This CDR3 reads CAWSVPGPGELFF. In DNA, the CDR3 is TGTGCCTGGAGTGTACCCGGCCCAGGGGAGCTGTTTTTT.